The clone carrying this T cell receptor beta chain was detected ten times or more. Its antigen is as yet unknown. There are 15 residues in the CDR3. The V end was cut by 1 base, the J end by 2 bases, with 10 bases between. Germline lookup yields CDR1 LGHNA and CDR2 YSLEER. From 5'RACE with constant-segment primers came TCR alpha and TCR beta cDNA libraries that carried sample barcodes and UMIs. Each CDR3 protein gets one entry after TCRdb re-called the 5' RACE reads with MiXCR. The data hold some 350,000 distinct CDR3 sequences, with approximately 12% observed a single time. This sample was included in a study of T-cell memory formation after mild COVID-19. Study-wide context: The TCR clusters were mostly specific to one donor.

General observations from the study: Contracting clones from day 15 to 85 had balanced CD4/CD8; later expanders favoured CD4+. Pre-infection memory already had some responding clones, implying cross-reactive memory joined.

This TCR was recovered from a man aged 18 to 29 who had mild COVID-19 (a few samples of this study predate the infection). Cell type and time point are not known. V gene TRBV4-3 combines with J gene TRBJ2-3; possible D gene TRBD2, 7 bases. The sample was PBMCs or a T cell subset sorted from them (not recorded which). CDR3 in amino acids: CASSQARGPTDTQYF. CDR3 nucleotide sequence: TGCGCCAGCAGCCAAGCGCGGGGGCCCACAGATACGCAGTATTTT.